This TCR beta chain was observed in a study of Ad26.COV2.S vaccination and SARS-CoV-2 variants. Study findings and constraints: Overall T cell responses may have been underestimated by the analyses of TCR breadth and depth.

The method was immunoSEQ multiplex PCR; TCRdb's version includes in-frame clones alone and lacks a portion of them. The sample lists about 320,000 clones, 85% to 90% occurring once. On this clone itself: Its antigen remains unknown.

Documented treatment: some 20 received Ad26.COV2.S at low or high dose, single or two shots; about 5 received placebo; per-sample allocation not given. The samples were gathered on day 63 after the first injection of vaccine or placebo. The CDR3 extends over 15 amino acids. Germline lookup yields CDR1 SGHAT and CDR2 FQNNGV. V gave up 3 bases and J gave up 2 bases, with 12 bases separating them. Sequences were derived from peripheral blood, sampled in a trial of Ad26.COV2.S vaccine versus placebo. This clonotype was sampled from a person aged 18 to 65 who received the Ad26.COV2.S COVID-19 vaccine or a placebo. The chain combines TRBV11-2 with TRBJ2-3, with D perhaps matching TRBD2 (7 bases). This CDR3 is CASSLLGGPTDTQYF. The CDR3 bases are TGTGCCAGCAGCTTGCTGGGGGGGCCCACAGATACGCAGTATTTT. The full variable domain, its missing parts supplied by reference TRBV11-2 and TRBJ2-3, is EAGVAQSPRYKIIEKRQSVAFWCNPISGHATLYWYQQILGQGPKLLIQFQNNGVVDDSQLPKDRFSAERLKGVDSTLKIQPAKLEDSAVYLCASSLLGGPTDTQYFGPGTRLTVL.